These T cell receptor beta chains were read from a single sample in a study of CD8+CD57+ T cells in acquired aplastic anemia. TCRdb called the reads again in MiXCR, with one record for every CDR3 protein. The sample has 250,000 to 350,000 distinct CDR3 sequences, approximately 57% seen once; the top ten hold 8%. Sequencing used sorted CD4+, CD8+, or CD8+CD57+ T cells (not recorded which) from PBMCs. These receptors all stem from a human donor with severe aplastic anemia or a healthy control (not recorded which). CDR3s include the opening cysteine and the closing phenylalanine or tryptophan. Fields, in order: J gene, clone size, D gene, V gene, CDR3 DNA, CDR3 protein. The D gene is left open where the match is weak. Clone size is stated in some rows and not others, as once, few, many or a class when expanded.

TRBJ1-2,NA,TRBD1,TRBV11-1,TGTGCCAGCAGCGCCCGGACAGGAAGGGACTATGGCTACACCTTC,CASSARTGRDYGYTF
TRBJ2-1,many,NA,TRBV7-8,TGTGCCAGCAGCTATTTGCGGGGTAGCTCCTACAATGAGCAGTTCTTC,CASSYLRGSSYNEQFF
TRBJ2-7,NA,TRBD2,TRBV5-1,TGCGCCAGCAGCTTTGGGGAAGCGGGAGGTGGCGAGCAGTACTTC,CASSFGEAGGGEQYF
TRBJ2-3,NA,TRBD1,TRBV5-1,TGCGCCAGCAGCTCCGGACAGGACGATACGCAGTATTTT,CASSSGQDDTQYF
TRBJ2-5,NA,TRBD2,TRBV7-3,TGTGCCAGCAGCCTAGCGGGGGGGATTTGGGAGACCCAGTACTTC,CASSLAGGIWETQYF
TRBJ2-7,NA,NA,TRBV14,TGTGCCAGCAGCCACTGGGACCGAGACTACGAGCAGTACTTC,CASSHWDRDYEQYF
TRBJ2-5,NA,NA,TRBV7-9,TGTGCCAGCAGCACACAGGGCAATGAGCAGCTCTTC,CASSTQGNEQLF
TRBJ2-1,NA,TRBD1,TRBV15,TGTGCCACCAGCAATATGGGACAGGGAGACGGCCATGAGCAGTTCTTC,CATSNMGQGDGHEQFF
TRBJ1-6,NA,NA,TRBV12-3/TRBV12-4,TGTGCCAGCAGTTTAGCGGGGGGATACAATCAGCCCCTCCACTTT,CASSLAGGYNQPLHF
TRBJ2-7,NA,TRBD1,TRBV9,TGTGCTATTCAACCCCGGGACAGGAGGTCCTACGAGCAGTACTTC,CAIQPRDRRSYEQYF
TRBJ2-5,NA,NA,TRBV7-8,TGTGCCAGCAGCTTAGGGTTGACGACTAGGTGGGTCTTC,CASSLGLTTRWVF
TRBJ2-5,NA,TRBD2,TRBV11-3,TGTGCCAGCAGCTTATTTAGCGGGAGGGCCCCCGGGGAGACCCAGTACTTC,CASSLFSGRAPGETQYF
TRBJ2-7,NA,TRBD1,TRBV20-1,TGCAGTGCTAGAGTGACAGGGGCTGGGGGTAGTTACGAGCAGTACTTC,CSARVTGAGGSYEQYF
TRBJ2-5,NA,NA,TRBV7-9,TGTGCCAGCAGCCCCCCGCGGGGTTGGTACCAAGAGACCCAGTACTTC,CASSPPRGWYQETQYF
TRBJ2-7,NA,NA,TRBV5-5,TGCGCCAGCAGGACGGGGCAGGGGTGTAGGTACGAGCAGTACTTC,CASRTGQGCRYEQYF
TRBJ2-1,few,TRBD1,TRBV15,TGTGCCACCAGCAGAGGACGGGGTAGGACAGGGAACAATGAGCAGTTCTTC,CATSRGRGRTGNNEQFF
TRBJ2-1,once,NA,TRBV7-8,TGTGCCAGCAGCTCCGAGGGCAGGGGTGGGCAGTTCTTC,CASSSEGRGGQFF
TRBJ1-2,NA,NA,TRBV24-1,TGTGCCATCAGTGACTGGACAGTAAACTATGGCTACACCTTC,CAISDWTVNYGYTF
TRBJ2-2,many,NA,TRBV3-1,TGTGCCAGCAGCCAAGGTTGGGTGGGGGAGCTGTTTTTT,CASSQGWVGELFF
TRBJ2-7,NA,TRBD2,TRBV10-3,TGTGCCCTCGGGGCGGGGGGGTATCACGAGCAGTACTTC,CALGAGGYHEQYF
TRBJ2-7,many,NA,TRBV5-1,TGCGCCAGCAGCTTGGTCCACCTCGAGGGGTTCGAGCAGTACTTC,CASSLVHLEGFEQYF
TRBJ1-5,NA,NA,TRBV20-1,TGCAGTGCTGGGAGGAGGGGACTCAGCAATCAGCCCCAGCATTTT,CSAGRRGLSNQPQHF
TRBJ2-7,NA,NA,TRBV20-1,TGCAGTGCTAGGGTGGAGAACTCCTACGAGCAGTACTTC,CSARVENSYEQYF
TRBJ1-6,many,NA,TRBV20-1,TGCAGTGCTAGAGAAGGATCTCTAGGCCGCCCGGCCCTCCACTTT,CSAREGSLGRPALHF
TRBJ2-2,NA,TRBD1,TRBV5-1,TGCGCCAGCAGCCGGACAGGGGACACCGGGGAGCTGTTTTTT,CASSRTGDTGELFF
TRBJ2-7,NA,NA,TRBV4-1,TGCGCCAGCAGCCAAGATTTCCGGTCCTACGAGCAGTACTTC,CASSQDFRSYEQYF
TRBJ1-4,few,NA,TRBV6-5,TGTGCCAGCAGTCGATTCAGGGGCAGGGCTAATGAAAAACTGTTTTTT,CASSRFRGRANEKLFF
TRBJ1-3,many,NA,TRBV9,TGTGCCAGCAGCCTCGGGACGGCTGGCTCTGGAAACACCATATATTTT,CASSLGTAGSGNTIYF
TRBJ2-5,NA,TRBD1,TRBV20-1,TGCAGCCCTACCCCCGGGACAGGGGGGCTTGAGACCCAGTACTTC,CSPTPGTGGLETQYF
TRBJ2-7,NA,NA,TRBV5-4,TGCGCCAGCAGCCACCCGGGCACCTACGAGCAGTACTTC,CASSHPGTYEQYF
TRBJ2-7,few,NA,TRBV7-6,TGTGCCAGCAACCGTTACGAGCAGTACTTC,CASNRYEQYF
TRBJ1-5,NA,NA,TRBV24-1,TGTGCCACCAGTGATTTAGTCCCCGTTTTCTATTTT,CATSDLVPVFYF
TRBJ2-7,NA,TRBD1,TRBV28,TGTGCCAGCAGGGTAGACAGGGGGCTCGAGCAGTACTTC,CASRVDRGLEQYF
TRBJ2-5,NA,NA,TRBV7-8,TGTGCCAGCAGCTTGCCGCGGAGAATGGGGGAGACCCAGTACTTC,CASSLPRRMGETQYF
TRBJ2-7,NA,TRBD1,TRBV25-1,TGTGCCAGCAGTGACTCAGGACAGGGGGGCTACGAGCAGTACTTC,CASSDSGQGGYEQYF
TRBJ2-5,NA,NA,TRBV2,TGTGCCAGCAGTGTTGGAGGGCGCCAAGAGACCCAGTACTTC,CASSVGGRQETQYF
TRBJ1-2,NA,NA,TRBV12-3/TRBV12-4,TGTGCCAGCAGTTTAAGCACAGGCGCCTATGGCTACACCTTC,CASSLSTGAYGYTF
TRBJ2-3,many,TRBD1,TRBV5-1,TGCGCCAGCAGATGGACAGGGACCACAGATACGCAGTATTTT,CASRWTGTTDTQYF
TRBJ1-2,NA,NA,TRBV27,TGTGCCAGCAGTTTATCGTTGGGGTCCCACTATGGCCACACCTTC,CASSLSLGSHYGHTF
TRBJ2-5,few,NA,TRBV20-1,TGCAGTGCTGGCAGGGGAAGGAGTCAAGAGACCCAGTACTTC,CSAGRGRSQETQYF
TRBJ2-5,NA,NA,TRBV20-1,TGCAGTGCTAGAGATCTAGGGGAAGAGACCCAGTACTTC,CSARDLGEETQYF
TRBJ2-1,NA,TRBD1,TRBV7-2,TGTGCCAGCAGCATCTCACAGGGGGTGGGGGACAATGAGCAGTTCTTC,CASSISQGVGDNEQFF
TRBJ2-7,NA,NA,TRBV12-3/TRBV12-4,TGTGCCAGCAGTATGGGCCTGAGCTCCTACGAGCAGTACTTC,CASSMGLSSYEQYF
TRBJ1-2,NA,TRBD1,TRBV5-6,TGTGCCAGCAGCCACACATGGGACAGTCTCTATGGCTACACCTTC,CASSHTWDSLYGYTF
TRBJ1-2,many,TRBD1,TRBV7-6,TGTGCCAGCAGCGTAGCCGGGACAGGGTTAGGAGGCTACACCTTC,CASSVAGTGLGGYTF
TRBJ2-2,many,NA,TRBV29-1,TGCAGCGCGAGGGGTAGTTTGAGCACCGGGGAGCTGTTTTTT,CSARGSLSTGELFF
TRBJ2-7,many,NA,TRBV12-3/TRBV12-4,TGTGCCAGCGGGATAAACACAGCAGATTACGAGCAGTACTTC,CASGINTADYEQYF
TRBJ1-2,NA,NA,TRBV24-1,TGTGCCACCAGTGATCCGATGACAGCGAACTATGGCTACACCTTC,CATSDPMTANYGYTF
TRBJ1-5,NA,NA,TRBV7-8,TGTGCCAGCAGCTTAGACATAGGCAATCAGCCCCAGCATTTT,CASSLDIGNQPQHF
TRBJ2-7,NA,TRBD1,TRBV29-1,TGCAGCGGTAAACAGGGGATCGAGCAGTACTTC,CSGKQGIEQYF
TRBJ2-1,NA,NA,TRBV7-3,TGTGCCAGCAGCCCTGGGTACGCTCATGAGCAGTTCTTC,CASSPGYAHEQFF
TRBJ2-5,many,NA,TRBV20-1,TGCAGTGCTAGAGACCCACCGGCCGCGGGGACTCAAGAGACCCAGTACTTC,CSARDPPAAGTQETQYF
TRBJ2-1,NA,TRBD1,TRBV27,TGTGCCAGCAGTTTGTGGACAGGAGGCAATGAGCAGTTCTTC,CASSLWTGGNEQFF
TRBJ1-1,NA,TRBD1,TRBV9,TGTGCCAGCAGCTTTCTTGACAGGGAAACTGAAGCTTTCTTT,CASSFLDRETEAFF
TRBJ1-4,NA,NA,TRBV2,TGTGCCAGCAGCGAAACGACCTTAGGAGAAAAACTGTTTTTT,CASSETTLGEKLFF
TRBJ1-2,NA,NA,TRBV7-3,TGTGCCAGCAGCTCGGGGGCGGGCAGTGGCTACACCTTC,CASSSGAGSGYTF
TRBJ2-7,NA,TRBD2,TRBV2,TGTGCCAGCAGTGATGGGACTAGCGGGGGGCCTAGCTCCTACGAGCAGTACTTC,CASSDGTSGGPSSYEQYF
TRBJ2-7,NA,TRBD2,TRBV2,TGTGCCAGCAGTGGTGAGCTAGCGGGGCGGTACGAGCAGTACTTC,CASSGELAGRYEQYF
TRBJ1-2,NA,NA,TRBV18,TGTGCCAGCTCACCAAATAACAGAGTAAACTATGGCTACACCTTC,CASSPNNRVNYGYTF